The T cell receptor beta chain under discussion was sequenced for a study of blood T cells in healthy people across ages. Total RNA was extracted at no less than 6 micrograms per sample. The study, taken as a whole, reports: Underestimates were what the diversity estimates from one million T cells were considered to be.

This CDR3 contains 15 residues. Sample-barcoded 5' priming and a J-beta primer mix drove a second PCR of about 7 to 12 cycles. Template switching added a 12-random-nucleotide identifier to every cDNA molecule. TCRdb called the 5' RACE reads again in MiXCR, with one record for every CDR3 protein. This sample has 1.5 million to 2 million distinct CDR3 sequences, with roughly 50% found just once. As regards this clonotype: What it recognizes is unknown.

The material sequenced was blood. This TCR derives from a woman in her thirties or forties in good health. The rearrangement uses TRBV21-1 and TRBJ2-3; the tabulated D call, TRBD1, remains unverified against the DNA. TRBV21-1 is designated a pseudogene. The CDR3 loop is CASSKGRDLTDTQYF. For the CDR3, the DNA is TGTGCCAGCAGCAAAGGTCGGGACCTCACAGATACGCAGTATTTT.